This T cell receptor beta chain is from a study of CD8 T cells in ankylosing spondylitis (dated by TCRdb to between 2016 and 2019). Regarding the complete study: The study profiled T cell receptor beta repertoires in healthy donors and ankylosing spondylitis patients to find disease-linked TCR variants. The full study cohort comprised 25 ankylosing spondylitis patients and some 110 healthy donors. Peripheral blood was sampled, and synovial fluid was also collected from ankylosing spondylitis patients. Broad study findings and their caveats: The disease-linked clones had a CD8+ phenotype and were found at relatively low frequencies in peripheral blood. Blood from ankylosing spondylitis patients appeared to be characterized by a TCR beta motif composed of about 8 highly homologous amino acid variants. Some of the motif variants had been reported before in the synovial fluid and blood of reactive arthritis patients, a finding that suggests common disease-initiation mechanisms. Significant enrichment of the disease-linked clones was reported in matched synovial fluid samples from ankylosing spondylitis patients.

Reads for this sample came from an Illumina HiSeq 2500. Quantitative 5'-RACE with molecular barcodes was used to prepare TCR beta libraries. For the original study's pipeline: Disease-linked TCR variants were identified with a new computational method built on a probabilistic model of VDJ rearrangement. TCRdb took the public reads, trimmed them with fastp at Q25, ran MiXCR for clone calling and kept in-frame beta chains. Rows matching on CDR3 protein sequence are summarized as one entry with the most common DNA and genes. These V and J calls are TCRdb output, not the study's own analysis. This sample gives approximately 140,000 distinct CDR3 sequences in total; roughly a tenth of them show up just once. The biggest ten clones account for 3.3% of the sample. Concerning this clonotype: This clone's antigen is unknown. Base-call qualities are not available, and no considerably larger clone is one nucleotide away.

Based on the germline V gene, the CDR1 and CDR2 sequences are SGHTA and FQGNSA. V loses 3 bases, J loses 5 bases, and the germline ends lie 16 bases apart. There are 16 amino acids in the CDR3, from cysteine to phenylalanine inclusive. CDR3 DNA only is kept here, 48 bases in frame from base 1. Sequencing used blood, either unsorted or a sorted T cell fraction (not recorded which). This receptor was identified in a male donor with ankylosing spondylitis or in good health (not recorded which). The rearranged segments are TRBV7-2 and TRBJ1-4; the D region possibly corresponds to TRBD1 (6 bases align). The CDR3 region: CASSLGDRRRNEKLFF. The DNA is TGTGCCAGCAGCTTGGGAGACAGGAGGCGGAATGAAAAACTGTTTTTT.